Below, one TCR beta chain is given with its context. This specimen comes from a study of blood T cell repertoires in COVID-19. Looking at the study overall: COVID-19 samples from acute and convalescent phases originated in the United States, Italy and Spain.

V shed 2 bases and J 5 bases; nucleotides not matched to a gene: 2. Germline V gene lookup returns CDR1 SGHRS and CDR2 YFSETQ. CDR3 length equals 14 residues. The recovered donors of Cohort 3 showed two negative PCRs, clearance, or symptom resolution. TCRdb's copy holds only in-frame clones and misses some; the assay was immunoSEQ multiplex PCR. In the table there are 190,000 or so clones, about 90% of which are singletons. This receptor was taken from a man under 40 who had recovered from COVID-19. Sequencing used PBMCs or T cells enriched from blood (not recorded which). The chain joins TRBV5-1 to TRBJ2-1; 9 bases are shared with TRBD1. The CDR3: CASSFGTGHNEQFF. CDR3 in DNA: TGCGCCAGCAGCTTCGGGACAGGGCACAATGAGCAGTTCTTC.